One sample yielded the 17 T cell receptor beta chains listed below, sequenced in a study of shared clonotypes between healthy human individuals. TCRdb's copy holds only in-frame clones and misses some; the assay was immunoSEQ multiplex PCR. The sample holds 1,400,000 or so clones; 98% to 99% are singletons and the top ten take 0.36%. Sequenced material: naive CD4+ T cells sorted from blood. Subset defined: CD45RA+ positively selected. Receptor source: a man aged 25-45 years in good health.

The genes are TRBV27 and TRBJ2-1; TRBD2 aligns across 8 bases. With V trimmed by 5 bases and J by 4 bases, 13 bases remained unmatched. The CDR3 is made up of 17 amino acids. Per germline, CDR1 MNHEY and CDR2 SMNVEV (reference sequence). CDR3: CASSPHPGRARYNEQFF. CDR3 bases: TGTGCCAGCAGTCCCCATCCCGGGAGGGCCCGTTACAATGAGCAGTTCTTC.

The V call is TRBV15, the J call TRBJ1-4, with TRBD1 identical over 8 bases. The CDR3 totals 17 residues. V was clipped by 0 bases and J by 5 bases; unmatched bases: 8. Germline V lookup: CDR1 LNHNV, CDR2 YYDKDF (reference sequence). CDR3 loop: CATSRDRDRLPNEKLFF. DNA for the CDR3: TGTGCCACCAGCAGAGATAGGGACAGGCTACCCAATGAAAAACTGTTTTTT.

This rearrangement joins TRBV28 to TRBJ1-2; TRBD1 agrees at 10 bases. The CDR3 is 15 residues long. V trimming: 6 bases; J trimming: 2 bases; junction bases outside the gene matches: 6. Germline CDR1 is MDHEN and CDR2 is SYDVKM. The CDR3, as DNA: TGTGCCAGCAGCCATACGGGACAGGGGAACTATGGCTACACCTTC. It encodes CASSHTGQGNYGYTF.

The rearrangement uses TRBV20-1 and TRBJ2-1, with D perhaps matching TRBD2 (5 bases). V was clipped by 1 base and J by 12 bases, with 10 bases between them. The CDR3 spans 11 residues. Germline lookup yields CDR1 DFQATT and CDR2 SNEGSKA (reference sequence). DNA of the CDR3: TGCAGTGCTAGAGCAACTAGTTGGCAGTTCTTC. As protein: CSARATSWQFF.

This chain joins TRBV15 and TRBJ2-1; no firm D call. Looked up from germline, CDR1 is LNHNV and CDR2 is YYDKDF (reference sequence). The V end was cut by 0 bases, the J end by 9 bases, with 9 bases between. There are 13 residues in the CDR3. CDR3: CATSRDRRSEQFF. For the CDR3, the DNA is TGTGCCACCAGCAGAGATCGGCGGAGTGAGCAGTTCTTC.

The chain is built from TRBV7-8 and TRBJ2-5; TRBD2 matches 13 bases. Germline CDR1 SGHVS, CDR2 FQNEAQ. J lost 5 bases, V lost 6 bases, and 15 bases had no gene match. CDR3 length equals 18 residues. As DNA, the CDR3 is TGTGCCAGCAGTCAACGCGGGACTAGCGGGAAAGAGGGCGAGACCCAGTACTTC. It translates to CASSQRGTSGKEGETQYF.

V and J are TRBV11-2 and TRBJ2-3; no firm D call. Germline values: CDR1 SGHAT, CDR2 FQNNGV. Trimming left V 5 bases short and J 6 bases short, with 18 bases between. The CDR3 contains 15 residues. The CDR3 loop is CASSHRGLSPDTQYF. For the CDR3, the DNA is TGTGCCAGCAGCCACCGCGGCTTGTCGCCGGATACGCAGTATTTT. The variable domain in full, with the rest retrieved from reference TRBV11-2 and TRBJ2-3, is EAGVAQSPRYKIIEKRQSVAFWCNPISGHATLYWYQQILGQGPKLLIQFQNNGVVDDSQLPKDRFSAERLKGVDSTLKIQPAKLEDSAVYLCASSHRGLSPDTQYFGPGTRLTVL.

The V call is TRBV2, the J call TRBJ2-2; TRBD1 is a possible D gene (6 bases). CDR1 SNHLY and CDR2 FYNNEI come from the germline V gene. CDR3 length equals 16 residues. Between the trimmed V and J ends, which lost 2 bases and 0 bases, there was a span of 10 bases. CDR3 residues: CASSEFRTANTGELFF. CDR3 in DNA: TGTGCCAGCAGTGAATTCCGGACAGCGAACACCGGGGAGCTGTTTTTT.

This sequence joins TRBV29-1 and TRBJ2-3, with 8 bases fitting TRBD2. The germline V gene has CDR1 SQVTM and CDR2 ANQGSEA. The V segment lost 6 bases and the J segment 5 bases; nucleotides outside the gene matches: 10. The CDR3 runs 14 residues. The CDR3 here is CSVAIAGRKDTQYF. CDR3 sequence (DNA): TGCAGCGTCGCCATAGCGGGACGGAAAGATACGCAGTATTTT.

The CDR3 DNA reads TGTGCCAGCAGCCACCTGGAGGTAGCGGGATTGGTCGGGGAGCTGTTTTTT. It translates to CASSHLEVAGLVGELFF. This chain links TRBV14 with TRBJ2-2; 8 bases fit TRBD2. This CDR3 has 17 amino acids. Unmatched junction bases numbered 13, after V lost 3 bases and J lost 7 bases. The germline CDR1 and CDR2 sequences are SGHDN and FVKESK.

V is TRBV7-9 and J is TRBJ2-1, with 8 bases fitting TRBD2. Germline values: CDR1 SEHNR, CDR2 FQNEAQ (reference sequence). With V trimmed by 6 bases and J by 1 base, 8 bases remained unmatched. The CDR3 loop spans 16 amino acids. CDR3 sequence reads: CASRRTSKYSYNEQFF. DNA of the CDR3: TGTGCCAGCAGAAGGACTAGCAAGTATTCCTACAATGAGCAGTTCTTC. The whole variable domain, filled in from reference TRBV7-9 and TRBJ2-1, reads DTGVSQNPRHKITKRGQNVTFRCDPISEHNRLYWYRQTLGQGPEFLTYFQNEAQLEKSRLLSDRFSAERPKGSFSTLEIQRTEQGDSAMYLCASRRTSKYSYNEQFFGPGTRLTVL.

The chain links TRBV13 to TRBJ2-7, with D possibly being TRBD1 or TRBD2 (5 bases each). CDR1 is PRHDT, CDR2 FYEKMQ, per germline (reference sequence). The ends were cut back, 4 bases at V and 0 bases at J, with 16 bases in the middle. The CDR3 extends over 16 amino acids. This CDR3 reads CASSSPRDGSSYEQYF. CDR3 nucleotides: TGTGCCAGCAGCTCGCCCCGGGACGGATCCTCCTACGAGCAGTACTTC.

The rearrangement joins TRBV2 to TRBJ2-7; possibly TRBD2 for D (5 bases). CDR1 and CDR2 from the germline V gene are SNHLY and FYNNEI. The V end lost 2 bases, the J end lost 2 bases, and 19 bases lay between the germline ends. This CDR3 is 17 amino acids long. CDR3 amino acids: CASSEKWSGVTPYEQYF. CDR3 nucleotides: TGTGCCAGCAGTGAAAAGTGGAGCGGAGTTACCCCCTACGAGCAGTACTTC.

The chain links TRBV4-3 to TRBJ2-7; the match to TRBD2 covers 13 bases. V was pared by 1 base and J by 7 bases, with 13 bases of the junction left unmatched. This CDR3 contains 18 residues. Germline V gene lookup returns CDR1 LGHNA and CDR2 YSLEER. The CDR3 DNA reads TGCGCCAGCAGCCAAGTAACGGGACTAGCGGGACAAACTTCAGAGCAGTACTTC. Amino acids: CASSQVTGLAGQTSEQYF.

This chain's CDR3 is CASRQGDETDTQYF. In DNA form, the CDR3 reads TGTGCCAGTAGACAGGGCGATGAGACAGATACGCAGTATTTT. The chain links TRBV19 to TRBJ2-3; tentative D call: TRBD1 (6 bases). The V end was cut by 6 bases, the J end by 3 bases, with 13 bases between. Germline V gives CDR1 LNHDA, CDR2 SQIVND (reference sequence). This CDR3 has 14 amino acids.

The chain recombines TRBV2 with TRBJ1-5; the D gene is possibly TRBD1 (6 bases). Trimming took off 5 bases at V and 0 bases at J, with 11 bases between the two ends. Germline CDR1 reads SNHLY; CDR2 reads FYNNEI. CDR3 size: 15 residues. In DNA, the CDR3 is TGTGCCAGCAGTCCTCAGGGGTATAGCAATCAGCCCCAGCATTTT. This translates into CASSPQGYSNQPQHF. Full variable domain (rest looked up from reference TRBV2 and TRBJ1-5): EPEVTQTPSHQVTQMGQEVILRCVPISNHLYFYWYRQILGQKVEFLVSFYNNEISEKSEIFDDQFSVERPDGSNFTLKIRSTKLEDSAMYFCASSPQGYSNQPQHFGDGTRLSIL.

The genes are TRBV10-3 and TRBJ1-2; D ambiguous. Germline V gene lookup returns CDR1 ENHRY and CDR2 SYGVKD. The CDR3 extends over 15 amino acids. With 3 bases removed from V and 0 bases from J, the gap between germline ends came to 11 bases. The CDR3, as DNA: TGTGCCATCAGTGAAATGGCGGTAGCTAACTATGGCTACACCTTC. Protein product: CAISEMAVANYGYTF.